Listed below are T cell receptor beta chains from one sample, sequenced in a study of blood T cell repertoires in COVID-19. Generated by immunoSEQ multiplex PCR, the TCRdb table keeps only in-frame clones and is missing some. The sample has around 49,000 clones, 82% seen once. Input material: peripheral blood. The receptors were sampled from a woman aged 55 to 70 with acute or convalescent COVID-19. Both conserved end residues are part of each CDR3. D genes are given only for firm matches. Clone sizes are given selectively: once, few, many, or a class where the clone is expanded.

d_gene	abundance	v_gene	j_gene	CDR3nt	CDR3aa
.	.	TRBV7-2	TRBJ2-3	TGTGCCAGCAGTTTTACAGTCACAGATACGCAGTATTTT	CASSFTVTDTQYF
.	once	TRBV19	TRBJ2-1	TGTGCCAGTTTAGGCCGCGGCAACAATGAGCAGTTCTTC	CASLGRGNNEQFF
TRBD2	.	TRBV7-6	TRBJ2-5	TGTGCCAGCAGCCCGAGTCGTGGTAGCGGGGTCATAGAGACCCAGTACTTC	CASSPSRGSGVIETQYF
TRBD1	.	TRBV25-1	TRBJ1-6	TGTGCCAGCAGTGCGCCGGGACAGGGTTTATCCAATTCACCCCTCCACTTT	CASSAPGQGLSNSPLHF
.	few	TRBV6-1	TRBJ1-5	TGTGCCAGCAGTGAAGCCAGGGGTGCTCAGCCCCAGCATTTT	CASSEARGAQPQHF
TRBD1	.	TRBV27	TRBJ1-1	TGTGCCAGCAGTCGACCGGGACAGGGGTTCCGGAACACTGAAGCTTTCTTT	CASSRPGQGFRNTEAFF
TRBD2	.	TRBV19	TRBJ2-3	TGTGCCAGTACTCCCGGGGGGGGGTACACAGATACGCAGTATTTT	CASTPGGGYTDTQYF
.	.	TRBV18	TRBJ2-7	TGTGCCAGCTCACCAAGTAGATACGAGCAGTACTTC	CASSPSRYEQYF
.	.	TRBV3-1/TRBV3-2	TRBJ2-2	TGTGCCAGCAGCCAAGTAGGCGGGAACGGGGAGCTGTTTTTT	CASSQVGGNGELFF
.	.	TRBV28	TRBJ1-4	TGTGCCAGCTTGACAGGCACCTTGGGTAATGAAAAACTGTTTTTT	CASLTGTLGNEKLFF
TRBD2	.	TRBV11-2	TRBJ2-1	TGTGCCAGCAGCTTAGGTTTGCGACTAGCGGGAGGCGAGCAGTTCTTC	CASSLGLRLAGGEQFF
TRBD2	.	TRBV27	TRBJ2-1	TGTGCCAGCAGTTTATTTTTTCCAGCGGGGGGTGTGTTCTTC	CASSLFFPAGGVFF
TRBD2	.	TRBV29-1	TRBJ2-5	TGCAGCGTTGTATCTTCGGGGGGGTACCAAGAGACCCAGTACTTC	CSVVSSGGYQETQYF
TRBD2	once	TRBV30	TRBJ2-5	TGTGCCTGGAAGGCTAGCGGGGGTCAGACCCAGTACTTC	CAWKASGGQTQYF
TRBD2	.	TRBV9	TRBJ2-2	TGTGCCAGCAGCGTAGAGGGAGCGGGAGGGCTCACCGGGGAGCTGTTTTTT	CASSVEGAGGLTGELFF
TRBD2	.	TRBV9	TRBJ2-3	TGTGCCAGCAGCCCCGGACTAGGTGGCACAGATACGCAGTATTTT	CASSPGLGGTDTQYF
TRBD1	few	TRBV28	TRBJ1-5	TGTGCCAGCATTCCCCTGAAAGGGGGCTTCAATCAGCCCCAGCATTTT	CASIPLKGGFNQPQHF
TRBD1	.	TRBV2	TRBJ1-1	TGTGCCAGCGGAACCCCGGGACAGAGTAACACTGAAGCTTTCTTT	CASGTPGQSNTEAFF
TRBD1	.	TRBV19	TRBJ2-7	TGTGCCAGTAGGAGAGGACAGGGGAGCTCCTACGAGCAGTACTTC	CASRRGQGSSYEQYF
TRBD1	.	TRBV5-1	TRBJ1-2	TGCGCCAGCAGCTTGGGGACAGGGTTGGCGTATGGCTACACCTTC	CASSLGTGLAYGYTF
.	.	TRBV28	TRBJ1-2	TGTGCCAGCAGTTTTCGATCGGGGGGCTACACCTTC	CASSFRSGGYTF
.	.	TRBV5-6	TRBJ1-4	TGTGCCAGCAGCCCGACAGCATCTACTGAAAAACTGTTTTTT	CASSPTASTEKLFF
TRBD2	.	TRBV11-3	TRBJ2-2	TGTGCCAGCAGCTTAGATCGACTAGCGGCGAACACCGGGGAGCTGTTTTTT	CASSLDRLAANTGELFF
TRBD1	.	TRBV29-1	TRBJ1-1	TGCAGCGTAGGGACCGGGACAGCTGAAGCTTTCTTT	CSVGTGTAEAFF
.	.	TRBV24-1	TRBJ1-4	TGTGCCACCAGTGACCGACAGGACGGTTTAGAAAAACTGTTTTTT	CATSDRQDGLEKLFF
TRBD2	.	TRBV7-2	TRBJ2-1	TGTGCCAGCAGCTTAGACTGGACTAGCGGGGGGAGGCTCCAGTTCTTC	CASSLDWTSGGRLQFF
TRBD2	.	TRBV6-6	TRBJ2-1	TGTGCCAGCAGTCCGGGGCTAGCGGGGGGGTCCACTCGTGAGCAGTTCTTC	CASSPGLAGGSTREQFF
TRBD1	few	TRBV7-2	TRBJ1-3	TGTGCCAGCAGCTTACCCGGGACAGAGGAACGAAACACCATATATTTT	CASSLPGTEERNTIYF
.	.	TRBV29-1	TRBJ2-2	TGCAGCGTCGCGGGGCAGGGCGGTACCGGGGAGCTGTTTTTT	CSVAGQGGTGELFF
.	.	TRBV18	TRBJ1-1	TGTGCCAGCTCACAAAGCCCCCGGAACACTGAAGCTTTCTTT	CASSQSPRNTEAFF
TRBD2	.	TRBV12-5	TRBJ2-1	TGTGCTAGTGGTTCCCCCGGGGGGGGACAAATAAGCTCCTACAATGAGCAGTTCTTC	CASGSPGGGQISSYNEQFF
.	.	TRBV6-1	TRBJ1-2	TGTGCCAGCAGTCCGCAGGTGGGCTACACCTTC	CASSPQVGYTF
.	.	TRBV19	TRBJ1-1	TGTGCCAGTAGTATAAAGAACAGAAACACTGAAGCTTTCTTT	CASSIKNRNTEAFF
TRBD1	.	TRBV3-1/TRBV3-2	TRBJ2-7	TGTGCCAGCAGCCAGGGGGACAGTTCCTACGAGCAGTACTTC	CASSQGDSSYEQYF
.	.	TRBV4-1	TRBJ1-6	TGCGCCAGCAGCCAAGATCCTGACAGCCCGAGATATAATTCACCCCTCCACTTT	CASSQDPDSPRYNSPLHF
.	.	TRBV7-9	TRBJ1-6	TGTGCCAGCAGCTTTACCCAGGAAGTCTCACCCCTCCACTTT	CASSFTQEVSPLHF
.	.	TRBV11-2	TRBJ1-6	TGTGCCAGCAGCGATCTAGGGGGAAGTTCACCCCTCCACTTT	CASSDLGGSSPLHF
.	.	TRBV5-4	TRBJ1-6	TGTGCCAGCAGTTCAGGAACAAGAGCACGTAATTCACCCCTCCACTTT	CASSSGTRARNSPLHF
.	.	TRBV5-4	TRBJ1-1	TGTGCCAGCAGCCAGTTTTGGGGGGGAAACACTGAAGCTTTCTTT	CASSQFWGGNTEAFF
TRBD1	.	TRBV3-1/TRBV3-2	TRBJ2-7	TGTGCCAGCAGCCCCCCGCTCGGACAGGGAGGCTCCTACGAGCAGTACTTC	CASSPPLGQGGSYEQYF
.	.	TRBV3-1/TRBV3-2	TRBJ1-1	TGTGCCAGCACTATAGGGGAGGTTAGTGGAAGTGAAGCTTTCTTT	CASTIGEVSGSEAFF
.	.	TRBV11-2	TRBJ1-1	TGTGCCAGCAGCTTATCCAGCGTGAACACTGAAGCTTTCTTT	CASSLSSVNTEAFF
TRBD2	.	TRBV11-2	TRBJ2-2	TGTGCCAGCAGCTCGCCACTAGCGGGGGCTTTCGGCGGGGAGCTGTTTTTT	CASSSPLAGAFGGELFF
TRBD1	.	TRBV7-7	TRBJ2-5	TGTGCCAGCAGTCCTTTGGGGGGGACAGGGGAGACCCAGTACTTC	CASSPLGGTGETQYF
.	.	TRBV15	TRBJ1-2	TGTGCCACCAGCACCCCGGGATTTTCATCCTATGGCTACACCTTC	CATSTPGFSSYGYTF
TRBD2	.	TRBV5-6	TRBJ2-1	TGTGCCAGCAGTTTCATACTAGCGGCCTACAATGAGCAGTTCTTC	CASSFILAAYNEQFF
.	.	TRBV30	TRBJ1-1	TGTGCCTGTAACAGGGCAGCCGAAGCTTTCTTT	CACNRAAEAFF
.	.	TRBV7-8	TRBJ1-3	TGTGCCAGCAGCCAGGCGGGGACTGGAAACACCATATATTTT	CASSQAGTGNTIYF
.	.	TRBV4-2	TRBJ2-2	TGTGCCAGCAGCCAAGAATTGCTAGCGTCGTCGGGTGGGGAGCTGTTTTTT	CASSQELLASSGGELFF
TRBD1	few	TRBV7-8	TRBJ1-6	TGTGCCAGCAGCTTACAGGGGGCGGACTATTCACCCCTCCACTTT	CASSLQGADYSPLHF
TRBD1	.	TRBV28	TRBJ1-6	TGTGCCAGCAGTATGACCGGGACAGGAAATAATTCACCCCTCCACTTT	CASSMTGTGNNSPLHF
.	few	TRBV14	TRBJ1-1	TGTGCCAGCAGCCCGGGGGTGACCACTGAAGCTTTCTTT	CASSPGVTTEAFF